The rows below give T cell receptor beta chains drawn from one sample of a study of CD4 and CD8 cells across lung adenocarcinoma regions. Via MiXCR, TCRdb re-called the PCR reads, giving one row per CDR3 protein. The table shows 9,500 to 15,000 distinct CDR3 sequences, with approximately 48% occurring only once. Sequenced material: CD8+ T cells from the margin of a lung tumor. The origin of the receptors is a male donor with lung adenocarcinoma. The CD4 and CD8 labels of this study may be unreliable. The CDR3 runs from the conserved cysteine through the conserved F or W. Fields, in order: clone size, D gene, J gene, V gene, CDR3 DNA, CDR3 protein. A D gene is named only where the DNA matches it firmly. Size values are once, few and many counts, or a class for expanded clones, and some rows have none.

>.|TRBD1|TRBJ2-3|TRBV6-1
TGTGCCAGCAAGAGGGGGCCGAGCGGCAAAGATACTCAGTATTTC
CASKRGPSGKDTQYF
>.|TRBD2|TRBJ2-1|TRBV11-3
TGTGCCAGCAGCTTAGCTCGACTAGCGCCTTACAATGAGCAGTTCTTC
CASSLARLAPYNEQFF
>.|.|TRBJ2-1|TRBV5-1
TGCGCCAGCAGCTCTTGGCCGGGCTCCTACGAGCAGTTCTTC
CASSSWPGSYEQFF
>many|TRBD1|TRBJ2-5|TRBV27
TGTGCCAGCAGTTTGACAGGGAAGGAGCAGTACTTC
CASSLTGKEQYF
>.|.|TRBJ2-3|TRBV19
TGTGCCAGTAGTATTGCCGGGGGCACAGATACGCAGTATTTT
CASSIAGGTDTQYF
>medium-sized|TRBD1|TRBJ2-3|TRBV6-1
TGTGCCAGCAGTGAAGACAGGGGATCCACAGATACGCAGTATTTT
CASSEDRGSTDTQYF
>.|.|TRBJ2-3|TRBV6-1
TGTGCCAGCAGGACTAGCACAGATACGCAGTATTTT
CASRTSTDTQYF
>.|TRBD2|TRBJ2-4|TRBV6-1
TGTGCCAGCAGTGAAAGCGGGACGGGGGTGAGGGCCACAGACACGCAGTACTTC
CASSESGTGVRATDTQYF
>.|.|TRBJ2-3|TRBV27
.
CASRARVAGGTETQYF
>many|.|TRBJ2-2|TRBV10-3
TGTGCCATCAGCGTTGTAAACACCGGGGAGCTGTTTTTT
CAISVVNTGELFF
>few|.|TRBJ2-1|TRBV11-1
TGTGCCAGCAGCTCGGCCTACGAGCAGTTCTTC
CASSSAYEQFF
>.|TRBD2|TRBJ2-5|TRBV4-1
TGCGCCAGCAGCCAATACGGACTAGCGGGAGTAGACCAAGAGACCCAGTACTTC
CASSQYGLAGVDQETQYF
>medium-sized|TRBD2|TRBJ2-5|TRBV6-5
TGTGCCAGCAGTTACGCTAGCGGCCAAGAGACCCAGTACTTC
CASSYASGQETQYF
>few|TRBD2|TRBJ2-1|TRBV28
TGTGCCAGCAGCCGGAAAACGACTAGCGGGAGTAATGAGCAGTTCTTC
CASSRKTTSGSNEQFF
>.|TRBD1|TRBJ2-1|TRBV2
TGTGCCAGGACAGACAGGGTGGGGAATGAGCAGTTCTTC
CARTDRVGNEQFF
>.|.|TRBJ2-5|TRBV7-2
TGTGGTGGGGGCTTCGGGGGCACGGGCCAAGAGATCCAGTACTTC
CGGGFGGTGQEIQYF
>medium-sized|.|TRBJ1-1|TRBV7-2
TGTGCCAGCAGCTTAGTCCCCCCCGGGACACAGAACACTGAAGCTTTCTTT
CASSLVPPGTQNTEAFF
>.|TRBD1|TRBJ2-2|TRBV6-1
TGTGCCAGCAGTGAAGCGCTGCAGCATGTGAGCACAGGGGCGCAGTTTTTT
CASSEALQHVSTGAQFF
>.|.|TRBJ2-5|TRBV11-1
TGTGCCAGCAGCTCCCCGTGGGTGGAACAAGAGACCCAGTACTTC
CASSSPWVEQETQYF
>.|TRBD2|TRBJ2-5|TRBV6-1
TGTGCCAGTCGGACGAGCGGGGGTGGCCCAGAGACCCAGTACTTC
CASRTSGGGPETQYF
>.|.|TRBJ2-7|TRBV6-2/TRBV6-3
TGTGCCAGCAGTTACCCGTCTCGTCAGGGTCCGAGCTCCTACGAGCAGTACTTC
CASSYPSRQGPSSYEQYF
>medium-sized|TRBD2|TRBJ2-1|TRBV6-1
TGTGCCAGCAGTACACTAGCGGGAGTAGGTATATACAATGAGCAGTTCTTC
CASSTLAGVGIYNEQFF
>.|TRBD2|TRBJ2-7|TRBV6-2/TRBV6-3
TGTGCCAGCAGTTACTTCTCTAGCGGACAATCCTACGAGCAGTACTTC
CASSYFSSGQSYEQYF
>.|.|TRBJ2-3|TRBV4-1
TGCGCCAGCAGCCGAACCCTAACAGATACGCAGTATTTT
CASSRTLTDTQYF
>once|TRBD2|TRBJ2-5|TRBV27
TGTGCCAGCAGTCCGCCCCCGGGGGGGGGTGTCGACGGGACCCAGTATTTC
CASSPPPGGGVDGTQYF
>many|.|TRBJ2-7|TRBV6-1
TGTGCCAGCAGTGAAGCCCCCACCGGGTCCTACTACGAGCAGTACTTC
CASSEAPTGSYYEQYF
>once|TRBD2|TRBJ2-5|TRBV7-2
TGTGCCAGCACCAACTCGTCGAGACTAGCGGGCGGGGACAGAGATACCCAGTACTTC
CASTNSSRLAGGDRDTQYF
>many|TRBD2|TRBJ2-7|TRBV7-2
TGTGCCAGCACCCCGGGGGGCGGGAGGGCGGTGGAGCAGTACTTC
CASTPGGGRAVEQYF
>many|.|TRBJ1-2|TRBV6-5
TGTGCCAGCAGTTACGGGTCAGCCTATGGCTACACCTTC
CASSYGSAYGYTF
>.|.|TRBJ2-7|TRBV10-2
TGCGCCAGCAGGTCTGGGACGAACTACGAGCAGTACTTC
CASRSGTNYEQYF
>many|.|TRBJ2-5|TRBV27
TGTGCCAGCAGTCCAACAGGGAGGCGAGAGACCCAGTACTTC
CASSPTGRRETQYF